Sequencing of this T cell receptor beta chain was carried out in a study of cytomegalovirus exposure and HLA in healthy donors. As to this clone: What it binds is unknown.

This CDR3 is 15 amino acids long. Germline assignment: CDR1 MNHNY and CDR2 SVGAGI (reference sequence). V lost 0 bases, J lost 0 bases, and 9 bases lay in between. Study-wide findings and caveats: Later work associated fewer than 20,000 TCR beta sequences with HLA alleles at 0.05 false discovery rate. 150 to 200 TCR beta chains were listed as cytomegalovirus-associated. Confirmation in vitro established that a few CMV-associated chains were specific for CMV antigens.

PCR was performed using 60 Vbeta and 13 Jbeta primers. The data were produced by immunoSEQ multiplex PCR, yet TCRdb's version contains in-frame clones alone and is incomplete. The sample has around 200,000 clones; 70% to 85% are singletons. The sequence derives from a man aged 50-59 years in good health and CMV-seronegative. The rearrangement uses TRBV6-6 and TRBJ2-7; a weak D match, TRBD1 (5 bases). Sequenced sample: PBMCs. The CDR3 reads CASSYSTVDSYEQYF. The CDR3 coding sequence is TGTGCCAGCAGTTACTCGACAGTAGACTCCTACGAGCAGTACTTC.